A selection of T cell receptor beta chains follows, all from one sample in a study of T cell responses to AZD1222 COVID-19 vaccine. Produced via immunoSEQ multiplex PCR; TCRdb's table is partial and in-frame only. The sample shows 140,000 to 150,000 clones, 91% of them seen only once. Sequenced material: peripheral blood, taken on day 0 of AZD1222 vaccination. The receptors come from an adult in good health. The conserved cysteine and the conserved F or W are not part of the CDR3 here. Each record gives: V gene, J gene, CDR3 protein.

>TRBV4-3|TRBJ2-3
ASSPGPHLALGGDTQY
>TRBV11-2|TRBJ2-7
ASRKPGTGDYEQY
>TRBV9|TRBJ2-3
ASSLRVAGDGTDTQY
>TRBV5-1|TRBJ2-7
ASSLDGEFYEQY
>TRBV12-5|TRBJ2-2
ASGLLRTSEEIGELF
>TRBV18|TRBJ1-6
ASSERQGIGDSPLH
>TRBV7-9|TRBJ2-7
ASSPVGEQY
>TRBV5-1|TRBJ2-1
ASSFPSALGEQF
>TRBV7-2|TRBJ2-5
ASSLAASTQY
>TRBV6-2/TRBV6-3|TRBJ1-5
ASSVQGASNQPQH
>TRBV6-8|TRBJ2-7
ASSYCSVREQY
>TRBV5-4|TRBJ2-7
ASSLGVTANYEQY
>TRBV7-9|TRBJ1-2
ASSLVGGEVYGYT
>TRBV2|TRBJ1-1
ASSDRQGYTEAF
>TRBV12-5|TRBJ1-5
ASARDRQPSNQPQH
>TRBV7-2|TRBJ2-1
ASSLGAHEVNEQF
>TRBV29-1|TRBJ1-3
SVETSSGNTIY
>TRBV4-1|TRBJ2-7
ASSQDRVHSYEQY
>TRBV11-3|TRBJ1-1
ASGRRKNTEAF
>TRBV3-1/TRBV3-2|TRBJ1-5
ASSQDLIEQPQH
>TRBV7-3|TRBJ1-1
ASSGQGPGTEAF
>TRBV7-3|TRBJ1-2
ASSSRPDYGYT
>TRBV9|TRBJ2-3
ASSVEQTDTQY
>TRBV19|TRBJ1-4
ASGRDTKLGNEKLF
>TRBV6-1|TRBJ1-5
ASSDGARGNQPQH
>TRBV28|TRBJ2-7
ATIRTAVPYEQY
>TRBV19|TRBJ1-5
ASSDRAFGQPQH
>TRBV27|TRBJ1-6
ASRPGQAYSPLH
>TRBV6-1|TRBJ1-3
ASSEAAILAGNTIY
>TRBV9|TRBJ2-1
ASSVGRETSGGSSYNEQF
>TRBV3-1/TRBV3-2|TRBJ1-2
ASSQQGNYGYT
>TRBV7-3|TRBJ1-3
ASSKRESGGNTIY
>TRBV19|TRBJ1-5
ASSMVGRGNQPQH
>TRBV7-3|TRBJ2-3
ASSWGQSTDTQY
>TRBV5-3|TRBJ1-5
ARSLGGVGNQPQH
>TRBV25-1|TRBJ2-2
ASSAKEEPPPSPGELF
>TRBV28|TRBJ1-2
ASSLTLDRDGYT
>TRBV7-9|TRBJ2-7
ASRETGGAYEQY
>TRBV18|TRBJ1-6
ASSPARAEGSPLH
>TRBV7-2|TRBJ2-3
ASSARQGGATDTQY